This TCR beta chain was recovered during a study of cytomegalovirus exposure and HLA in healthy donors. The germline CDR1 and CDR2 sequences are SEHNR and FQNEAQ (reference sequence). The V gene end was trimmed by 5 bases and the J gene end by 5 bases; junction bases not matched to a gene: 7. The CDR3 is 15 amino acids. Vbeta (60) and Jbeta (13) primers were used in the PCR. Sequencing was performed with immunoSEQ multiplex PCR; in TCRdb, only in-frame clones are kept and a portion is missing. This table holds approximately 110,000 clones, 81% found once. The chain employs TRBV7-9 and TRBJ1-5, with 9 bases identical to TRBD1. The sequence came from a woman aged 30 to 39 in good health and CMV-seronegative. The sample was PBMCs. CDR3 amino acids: CASSPNRGQYQPQHF. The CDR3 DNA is TGTGCCAGCAGCCCGAACAGGGGGCAATATCAGCCCCAGCATTTT.